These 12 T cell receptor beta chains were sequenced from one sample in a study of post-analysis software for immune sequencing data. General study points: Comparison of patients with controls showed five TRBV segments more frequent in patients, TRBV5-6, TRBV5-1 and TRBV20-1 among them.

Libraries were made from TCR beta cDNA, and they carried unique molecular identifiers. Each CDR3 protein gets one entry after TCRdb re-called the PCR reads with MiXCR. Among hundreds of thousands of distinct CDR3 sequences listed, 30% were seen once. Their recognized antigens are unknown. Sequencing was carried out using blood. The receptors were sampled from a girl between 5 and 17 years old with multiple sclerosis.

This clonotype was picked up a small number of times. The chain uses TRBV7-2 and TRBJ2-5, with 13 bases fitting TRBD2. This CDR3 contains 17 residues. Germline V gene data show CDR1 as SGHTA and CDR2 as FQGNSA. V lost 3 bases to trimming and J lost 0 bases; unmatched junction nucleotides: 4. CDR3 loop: CASSLGLAGRYQETQYF. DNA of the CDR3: TGTGCCAGCAGCTTGGGACTAGCGGGGAGATACCAAGAGACCCAGTACTTC.

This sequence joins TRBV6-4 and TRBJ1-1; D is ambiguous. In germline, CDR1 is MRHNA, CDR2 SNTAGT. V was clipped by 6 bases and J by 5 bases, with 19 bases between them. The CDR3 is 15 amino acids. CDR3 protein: CASRNRTGRSTEAFF. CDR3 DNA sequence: TGTGCCAGCAGAAACCGGACCGGGAGGAGTACTGAAGCTTTCTTT.

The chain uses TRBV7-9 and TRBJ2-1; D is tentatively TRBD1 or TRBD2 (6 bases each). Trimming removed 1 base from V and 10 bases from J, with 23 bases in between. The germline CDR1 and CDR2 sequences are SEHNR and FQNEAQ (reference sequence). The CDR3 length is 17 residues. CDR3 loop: CASSLGQGGGRNYEQFF. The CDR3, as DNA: TGTGCCAGCAGCTTAGGCCAAGGAGGGGGGCGAAACTACGAGCAGTTCTTC.

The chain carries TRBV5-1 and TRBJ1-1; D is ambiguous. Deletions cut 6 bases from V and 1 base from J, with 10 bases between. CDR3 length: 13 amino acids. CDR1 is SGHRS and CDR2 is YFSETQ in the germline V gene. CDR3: CASTERTNTEAFF. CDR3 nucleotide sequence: TGCGCCAGCACGGAGAGAACGAACACTGAAGCTTTCTTT.

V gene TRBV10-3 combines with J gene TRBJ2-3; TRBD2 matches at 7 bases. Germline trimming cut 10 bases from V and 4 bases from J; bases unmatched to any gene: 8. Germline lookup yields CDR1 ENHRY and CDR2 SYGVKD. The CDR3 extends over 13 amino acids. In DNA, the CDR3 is TGTGCCACCTTAGCGGGCCTGGCAGATACGCAGTATTTT. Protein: CATLAGLADTQYF.

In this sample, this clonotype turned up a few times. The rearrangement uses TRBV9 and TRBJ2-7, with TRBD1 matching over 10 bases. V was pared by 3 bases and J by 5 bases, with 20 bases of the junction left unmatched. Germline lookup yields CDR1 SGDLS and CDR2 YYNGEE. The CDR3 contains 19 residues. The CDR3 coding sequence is TGTGCCAGCAGCGCCGACACTCCCCGCCCGGGACAGGGGAGTCACGAGCAGTACTTC. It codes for CASSADTPRPGQGSHEQYF.

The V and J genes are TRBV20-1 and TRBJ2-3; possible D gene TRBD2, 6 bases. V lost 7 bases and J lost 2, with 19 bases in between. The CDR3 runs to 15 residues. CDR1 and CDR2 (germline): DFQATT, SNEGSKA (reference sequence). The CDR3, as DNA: TGCAGTGGGGGTGGGGGGTTTGCCTACACAGATACGCAGTATTTT. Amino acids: CSGGGGFAYTDTQYF.

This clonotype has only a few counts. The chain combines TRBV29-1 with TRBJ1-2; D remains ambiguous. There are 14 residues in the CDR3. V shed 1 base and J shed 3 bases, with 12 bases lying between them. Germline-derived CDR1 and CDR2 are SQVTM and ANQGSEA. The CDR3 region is CSVEGGGWDYGYTF. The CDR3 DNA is TGCAGCGTTGAAGGTGGAGGATGGGACTATGGCTACACCTTC.

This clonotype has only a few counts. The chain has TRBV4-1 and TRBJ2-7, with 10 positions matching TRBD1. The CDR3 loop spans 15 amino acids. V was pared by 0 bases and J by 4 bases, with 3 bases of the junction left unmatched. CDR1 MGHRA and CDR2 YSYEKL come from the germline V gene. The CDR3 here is CASSQEMGQGYEQYF. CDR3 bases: TGCGCCAGCAGCCAAGAAATGGGACAGGGGTACGAGCAGTACTTC.

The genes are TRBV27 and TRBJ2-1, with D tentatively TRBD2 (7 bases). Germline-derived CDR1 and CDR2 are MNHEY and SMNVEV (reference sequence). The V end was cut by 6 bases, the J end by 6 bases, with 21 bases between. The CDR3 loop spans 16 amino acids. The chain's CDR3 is CASRTLQGGGANEQFF. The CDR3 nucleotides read TGTGCCAGCAGGACCCTACAAGGAGGGGGGGCCAATGAGCAGTTCTTC.

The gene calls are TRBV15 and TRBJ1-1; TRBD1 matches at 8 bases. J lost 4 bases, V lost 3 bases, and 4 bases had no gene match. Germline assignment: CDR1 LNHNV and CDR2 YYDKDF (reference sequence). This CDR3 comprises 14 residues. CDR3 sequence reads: CATSSGQGFTEAFF. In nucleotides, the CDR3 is TGTGCCACCAGCAGCGGACAGGGTTTCACTGAAGCTTTCTTT. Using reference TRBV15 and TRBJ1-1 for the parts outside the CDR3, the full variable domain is DAMVIQNPRYQVTQFGKPVTLSCSQTLNHNVMYWYQQKSSQAPKLLFHYYDKDFNNEADTPDNFQSRRPNTSFCFLDIRSPGLGDTAMYLCATSSGQGFTEAFFGQGTRLTVV.

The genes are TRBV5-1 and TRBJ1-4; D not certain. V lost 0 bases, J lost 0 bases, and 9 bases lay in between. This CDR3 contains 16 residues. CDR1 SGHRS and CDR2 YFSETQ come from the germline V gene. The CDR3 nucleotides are TGCGCCAGCAGCTTGGGGGGTGCATCAACTAATGAAAAACTGTTTTTT. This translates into CASSLGGASTNEKLFF.